A selection of T cell receptor beta chains follows, all from one sample in a study of CD8+ T cells in alopecia areata. Repertoires were generated with immunoSEQ multiplex PCR, while TCRdb's copy carries only in-frame clones and drops some. Altogether 85,000 to 110,000 clones are present, 45% to 60% being singletons, with the ten largest covering roughly 8.8%. Source material: CD4+ T cells sorted from blood. Receptors were obtained from a human donor in good health. Each CDR3 is given with its conserved first and last residue. D genes are given only for firm matches. Rows may omit the clone size; those that give it use once, few, many or a size class.

v_gene	len	j_gene	abundance	d_gene	CDR3nt	CDR3aa
TRBV29-1	13	TRBJ2-7	.	.	TGCAGCGTTGAACTGGCCAGGGGGGGTGAGCAGTACTTC	CSVELARGGEQYF
TRBV29-1	13	TRBJ2-7	few	.	TGCAGCGTTGTGCGTGGCACTCCTAACGAGCAGTACTTC	CSVVRGTPNEQYF
TRBV2	13	TRBJ2-3	.	.	TGTGCCAGCAGTGATTTAGGGGCAGATACGCAGTATTTT	CASSDLGADTQYF
TRBV10-3	16	TRBJ1-2	.	.	TGTGCCATCAGTGAGAGAAGTACAGATACTAACTATGGCTACACCTTC	CAISERSTDTNYGYTF
TRBV2	13	TRBJ1-1	few	TRBD1	TGTGCTGGGGGGACAGATATGAACACTGAAGCTTTCTTT	CAGGTDMNTEAFF
TRBV11-2	15	TRBJ2-7	.	.	TGTGCCAGCAGCTTAGAGGGAACAGGGTACAACGAGCAGTACTTC	CASSLEGTGYNEQYF
TRBV2	14	TRBJ2-3	.	.	TGTGCCAGCAGTGAACAGGGTAGCATGGATACGCAGTATTTT	CASSEQGSMDTQYF
TRBV5-1	14	TRBJ2-3	medium-sized	.	TGCGCCAGCAGCTTGCAGGCTTACTACGATACGCAGTATTTT	CASSLQAYYDTQYF
TRBV19	15	TRBJ2-2	.	TRBD1	TGTGCCAGTAGGACTGGGACAGGGGGCTCCGGGGAGCTGTTTTTT	CASRTGTGGSGELFF
TRBV2	17	TRBJ2-3	.	TRBD2	TGTGCCAGCAGTGAATTGGCGGGGGGGCATAAATTGGGTACGCAGTATTTT	CASSELAGGHKLGTQYF
TRBV5-6	15	TRBJ2-5	few	.	TGTGCCAGCAGCTTGACGGCTTCCTTCCAAGAGACCCAGTACTTC	CASSLTASFQETQYF
TRBV25-1	16	TRBJ2-7	.	.	TGTGCCAGCAGTCCGCCCCCGGGGAAGGGGTCCTACGAGCAGTACTTC	CASSPPPGKGSYEQYF
TRBV4-1	16	TRBJ1-1	.	.	TGCGCCAGCAGCCATTCGGGGGGCGCGGGGGACACTGAAGCTTTCTTT	CASSHSGGAGDTEAFF
TRBV30	12	TRBJ1-5	.	.	TGTGCCTGGAGAAGTGGAAATCAGCCCCAGCATTTT	CAWRSGNQPQHF
TRBV5-4	15	TRBJ2-1	.	TRBD2	TGTGCCAGCAGCTTGGCTCCTAGCGGGGTCTATGAGCAGTTCTTC	CASSLAPSGVYEQFF
TRBV5-1	18	TRBJ2-1	.	.	TGCGCCAGCAGCTTGGTGCCGGGTGGGATTAGCTCCTACAATGAGCAGTTCTTC	CASSLVPGGISSYNEQFF
TRBV5-6	15	TRBJ2-5	.	TRBD2	TGTGCCAGCAGCCTACCCTCTAGCGGGGGTGAGACCCAGTACTTC	CASSLPSSGGETQYF
TRBV29-1	12	TRBJ2-7	.	.	TGCAGCGTTGCGGCCAGGTCCTACGAGCAGTACTTC	CSVAARSYEQYF
TRBV19	16	TRBJ1-1	once	.	TGTGCCAGTAGTGCCACTACGGGATTAATGAACACTGAAGCTTTCTTT	CASSATTGLMNTEAFF
TRBV7-2	15	TRBJ2-6	once	.	TGTGCCAGCAGCGGGGGCCACTCTGGGGCCAACGTCCTGACTTTC	CASSGGHSGANVLTF
TRBV28	15	TRBJ2-7	.	.	TGTGCCAGCAGTCCCCCTCAGGGAAATCCCTACGAGCAGTACTTC	CASSPPQGNPYEQYF
TRBV29-1	15	TRBJ2-5	few	.	TGCAGCGTTGAGGGACAATTTTTGCAGTGGGAGACCCAGTACTTC	CSVEGQFLQWETQYF
TRBV13	14	TRBJ1-2	.	.	TGTGCCAGCAGCTTAGGCCTAAAAAAGGCTGGCTACACCTTC	CASSLGLKKAGYTF
TRBV4-3	17	TRBJ2-1	.	.	TGCGCCAGCAGCCAAGGTTATAGGAAGGTCACCTACAATGAGCAGTTCTTC	CASSQGYRKVTYNEQFF
TRBV6-6	15	TRBJ1-4	few	.	TGTGCCAGCAGTGACAACAGGGCGGCTAATGAAAAACTGTTTTTT	CASSDNRAANEKLFF
TRBV6-5	15	TRBJ2-7	.	.	TGTGCCAGCAGTTACTCGGGGCCAGGGGGGCACGAGCAGTACTTC	CASSYSGPGGHEQYF
TRBV4-2	15	TRBJ2-2	few	TRBD1	TGTGCCAGCAGGCCAGGGGGCGCGGACACCGGGGAGCTGTTTTTT	CASRPGGADTGELFF